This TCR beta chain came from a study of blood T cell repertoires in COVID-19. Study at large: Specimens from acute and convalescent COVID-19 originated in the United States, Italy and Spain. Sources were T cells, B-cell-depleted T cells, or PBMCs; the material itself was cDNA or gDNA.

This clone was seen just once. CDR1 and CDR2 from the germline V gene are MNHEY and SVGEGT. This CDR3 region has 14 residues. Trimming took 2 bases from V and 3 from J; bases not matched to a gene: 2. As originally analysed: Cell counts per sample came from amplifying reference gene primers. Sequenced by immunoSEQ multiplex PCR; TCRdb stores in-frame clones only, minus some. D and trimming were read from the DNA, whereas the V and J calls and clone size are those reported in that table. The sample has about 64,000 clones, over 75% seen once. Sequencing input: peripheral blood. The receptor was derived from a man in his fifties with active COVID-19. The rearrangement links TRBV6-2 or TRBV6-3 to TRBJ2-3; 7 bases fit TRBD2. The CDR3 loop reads CASSYVGGTDTQYF. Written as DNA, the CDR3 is TGTGCCAGCAGTTACGTGGGGGGGACAGATACGCAGTATTTT.